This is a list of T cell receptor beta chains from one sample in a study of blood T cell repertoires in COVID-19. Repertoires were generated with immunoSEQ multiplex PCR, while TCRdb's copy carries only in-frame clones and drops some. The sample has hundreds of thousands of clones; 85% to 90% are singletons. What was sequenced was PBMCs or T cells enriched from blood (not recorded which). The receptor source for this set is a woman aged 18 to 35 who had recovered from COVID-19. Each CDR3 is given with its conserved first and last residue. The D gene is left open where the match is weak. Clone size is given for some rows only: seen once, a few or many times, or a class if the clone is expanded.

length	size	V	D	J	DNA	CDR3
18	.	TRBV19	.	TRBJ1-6	TGTGCCAGCAGAACCCGAGTCCGTTGGAGCTCCTATAATTCACCCCTCCACTTT	CASRTRVRWSSYNSPLHF
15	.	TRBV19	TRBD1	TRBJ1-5	TGTGCCAGTAGCGCTCCCGGACAGGGGGGACAGCCCCAGCATTTT	CASSAPGQGGQPQHF
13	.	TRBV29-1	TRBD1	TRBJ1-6	TGCAGCGTCCTGGACAGGGGGACCTATCTCCTCCACTTT	CSVLDRGTYLLHF
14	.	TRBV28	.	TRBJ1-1	TGTGCCAGCAGTTTAGTGGGGGCGCGGCCTGAAGCTTTCTTT	CASSLVGARPEAFF
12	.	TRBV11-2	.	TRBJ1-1	TGTGCCAGCAGCTCCCCCCGGGTTGAAGCTTTCTTT	CASSSPRVEAFF
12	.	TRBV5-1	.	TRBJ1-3	TGCGCCAGCAGCTTAGACAAAAACACCATATATTTT	CASSLDKNTIYF
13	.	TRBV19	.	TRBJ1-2	TGTGCCAGTAGTATAGGGGGCCGCTATGGCTACACCTTC	CASSIGGRYGYTF
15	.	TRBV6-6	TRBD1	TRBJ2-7	TGTGCCAGCAGGTACCGGGACAGGAGCTCCTACGAGCAGTACTTC	CASRYRDRSSYEQYF
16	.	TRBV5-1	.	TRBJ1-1	TGCGCCAGCAGCTTGGAAACAGAAAACATGAACACTGAAGCTTTCTTT	CASSLETENMNTEAFF
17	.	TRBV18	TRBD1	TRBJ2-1	TGTGCCAGCTCACCCCTTAAGACAGGGGGTTCCTACAATGAGCAGTTCTTC	CASSPLKTGGSYNEQFF
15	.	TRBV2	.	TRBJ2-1	TGTGCCAGCAGTGAATCGGCAGGGGACAACAATGAGCAGTTCTTC	CASSESAGDNNEQFF
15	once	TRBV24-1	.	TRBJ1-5	TGTGCCACCAGTGGACGGGGCGGGGGGCTTGAGCCCCAGCATTTT	CATSGRGGGLEPQHF
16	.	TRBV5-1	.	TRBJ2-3	TGCGCCAGCAGCTTGAGTCTCGGGGGGCGCACAGATACGCAGTATTTT	CASSLSLGGRTDTQYF
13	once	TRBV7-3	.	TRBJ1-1	TGTGCCAGCAGCTTAGGCAGGAACACTGAAGCTTTCTTT	CASSLGRNTEAFF
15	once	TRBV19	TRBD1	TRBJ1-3	TGTGCCAGTAGTGCCAGACAGGGGGCTGGAAACACCATATATTTT	CASSARQGAGNTIYF
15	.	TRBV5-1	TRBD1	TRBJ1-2	TGCGCCAGCAGCTTGGCCTCCAAGGGGGCGTCTGGCTACACCTTC	CASSLASKGASGYTF
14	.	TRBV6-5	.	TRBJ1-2	TGTGCCAGCAGTTTTTCTCCCTCTAACTATGGCTACACCTTC	CASSFSPSNYGYTF
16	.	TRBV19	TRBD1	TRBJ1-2	TGTGCCAGTAGTCGCCCCCGGGACAGGGCGTCCTATGGCTACACCTTC	CASSRPRDRASYGYTF
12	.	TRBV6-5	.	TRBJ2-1	TGTGCCAGCAGTCGGACTGGTGATGAGCAGTTCTTC	CASSRTGDEQFF
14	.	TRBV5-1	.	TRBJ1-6	TGCGCCAGCAGCTTGACAGGGTATAATTCACCCCTCCACTTT	CASSLTGYNSPLHF
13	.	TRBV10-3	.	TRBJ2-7	TGTGCCATCGGGGACACATCCCTGGGGGAGCAGTACTTC	CAIGDTSLGEQYF
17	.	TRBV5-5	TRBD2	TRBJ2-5	TGTGCCAGCAGTTCCGTTCTAACTAGCGGGGGTAAAGAGACCCAGTACTTC	CASSSVLTSGGKETQYF
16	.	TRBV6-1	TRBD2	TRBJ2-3	TGTGCCAGCAGTGACCTAGCGGGGGGGCGCACAGATACGCAGTATTTT	CASSDLAGGRTDTQYF
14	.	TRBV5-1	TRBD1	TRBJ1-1	TGCGCCAGCAGCTTTCCCACAGGGGACACTGAAGCTTTCTTT	CASSFPTGDTEAFF
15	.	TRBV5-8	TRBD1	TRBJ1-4	TGTGCCAGCAGCTTGGAGGGGGCGTTAAGTGAAAAACTGTTTTTT	CASSLEGALSEKLFF
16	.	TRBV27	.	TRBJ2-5	TGTGCCAGCAGTTTAGTTGCCGGCGGGGTCGGGGAGACCCAGTACTTC	CASSLVAGGVGETQYF
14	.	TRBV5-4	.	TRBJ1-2	TGTGCCAGCAGCTTGAAACAGGGATACTATGGCTACACCTTC	CASSLKQGYYGYTF
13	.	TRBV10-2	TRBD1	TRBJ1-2	TGCGCCAGCAGTGAGTCGACAGGGAGGGGCTACACCTTC	CASSESTGRGYTF
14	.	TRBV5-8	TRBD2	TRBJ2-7	TGTGCCAGCAGCTTGCTAGCGGGGATGGGGGAGCAGTACTTC	CASSLLAGMGEQYF
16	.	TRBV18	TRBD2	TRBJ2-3	TGTGCCAGCTCACCAACCATAGCGGGGCCAGGCGATACGCAGTATTTT	CASSPTIAGPGDTQYF
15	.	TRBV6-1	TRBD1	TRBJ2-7	TGTGCCAGCAGTGAAGATCTAGGACAGGGACGCGAGCAGTACTTC	CASSEDLGQGREQYF
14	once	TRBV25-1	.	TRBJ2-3	TGTGCCAGCAGTGAAGGACTCTACACAGATACGCAGTATTTT	CASSEGLYTDTQYF
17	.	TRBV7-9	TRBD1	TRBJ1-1	TGTGCCAGCAGCTTAGGGTCAGGCGGACAGGGGGCTGTTGAAGCTTTCTTT	CASSLGSGGQGAVEAFF
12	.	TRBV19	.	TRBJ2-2	TGTGCCAGTAGCGGGAACACCGGGGAGCTGTTTTTT	CASSGNTGELFF
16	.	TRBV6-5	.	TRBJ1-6	TGTGCCAGCAGTTACTCGATCCGTGGGCCCGATTCACCCCTCCACTTT	CASSYSIRGPDSPLHF
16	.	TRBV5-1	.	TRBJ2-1	TGCGCCAGCAGCGTCCCCCCTGGTGCAGAATACAATGAGCAGTTCTTC	CASSVPPGAEYNEQFF
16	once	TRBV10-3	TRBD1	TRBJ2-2	TGTGCCATCAGTGTCCAAGACAGGGAAGTGACCGGGGAGCTGTTTTTT	CAISVQDREVTGELFF
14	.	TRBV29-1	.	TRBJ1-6	TGCAGCGTAAGCACGGGACACCTTAATTCACCCCTCCACTTT	CSVSTGHLNSPLHF
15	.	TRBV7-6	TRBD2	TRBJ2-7	TGTGCCAGCAGCCCAGGACTAGCGGGGCCCTACGAGCAGTACTTC	CASSPGLAGPYEQYF
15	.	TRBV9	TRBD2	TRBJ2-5	TGTGCCAGCAGCGTGGAGCCGGGACTAGCCGGGACCCAGTACTTC	CASSVEPGLAGTQYF
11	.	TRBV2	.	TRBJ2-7	TGTGCCAGCAGTGTTACCTACGAGCAGTACTTC	CASSVTYEQYF
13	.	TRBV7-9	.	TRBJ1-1	TGTGCCAGCAGCTTACAGGGAGGCACTGAAGCTTTCTTT	CASSLQGGTEAFF
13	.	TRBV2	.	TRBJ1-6	TGTGCGCTCCGTCGGGGTAGTAATTCACCCCTCCACTTT	CALRRGSNSPLHF
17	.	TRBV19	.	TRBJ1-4	TGTGCCAGTAGACCCGGACTGATTCTTGCAACTAATGAAAAACTGTTTTTT	CASRPGLILATNEKLFF
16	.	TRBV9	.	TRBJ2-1	TGTGCCAGCAGCGTAGCTACGATCCCGCGCTCCAATGAGCAGTTCTTC	CASSVATIPRSNEQFF
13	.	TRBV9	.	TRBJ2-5	TGTGCCAGCAGCGAAACAGGGTGGGAGACCCAGTACTTC	CASSETGWETQYF
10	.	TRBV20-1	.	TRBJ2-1	TGCAGTGCTTTCGACAATGAGCAGTTCTTC	CSAFDNEQFF
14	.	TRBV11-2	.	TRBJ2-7	TGTGCCAGCAGACCGGGACACCTGCCTACGGGGCAGTACTTC	CASRPGHLPTGQYF
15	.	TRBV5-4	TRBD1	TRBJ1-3	TGTGCCAGCAGCTTGGACAGGGGTACTGGAAACACCATATATTTT	CASSLDRGTGNTIYF
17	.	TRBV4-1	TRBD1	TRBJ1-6	TGCGCCAGCAGCCAAAATTTACCGGGACAGTATAATTCACCCCTCCACTTT	CASSQNLPGQYNSPLHF
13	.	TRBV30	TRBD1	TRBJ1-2	TGTGCCTGGAGTCTACAGGGGAACTATGGCTACACCTTC	CAWSLQGNYGYTF
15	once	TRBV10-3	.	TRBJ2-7	TGTGCCATCAGACTGACCAGGGAAGGTATAGTCGAGCAGTACTTC	CAIRLTREGIVEQYF
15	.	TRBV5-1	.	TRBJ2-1	TGCGCCAGCAGCTCAACAGGTAGCTCCTACAATGAGCAGTTCTTC	CASSSTGSSYNEQFF
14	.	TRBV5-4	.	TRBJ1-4	TGTGCCAGCAGCTTGGGAGTTGTAAGCGAAAAACTGTTTTTT	CASSLGVVSEKLFF
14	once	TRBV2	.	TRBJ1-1	TGTGCCAGCAGTGATAGCAGAACCGCGACTGAAGCTTTCTTT	CASSDSRTATEAFF
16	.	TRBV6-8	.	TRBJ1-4	TGTGCCAGCAGCTCCGACAGGTTAGGTGCCAATGAAAAACTGTTTTTT	CASSSDRLGANEKLFF
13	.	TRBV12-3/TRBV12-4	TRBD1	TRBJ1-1	TGTGCCAGCAGTTCGGACAGGGTAGCTGAAGCTTTCTTT	CASSSDRVAEAFF
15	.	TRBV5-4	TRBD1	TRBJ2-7	TGTGCCAGCAGCTTGGGTGGGACAGGAACCTACGAGCAGTACTTC	CASSLGGTGTYEQYF
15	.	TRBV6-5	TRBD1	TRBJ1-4	TGTGCCAGCAGGGTAACCAGGGGGCCGATAGAAAAACTGTTTTTT	CASRVTRGPIEKLFF
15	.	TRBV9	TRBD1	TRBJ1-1	TGTGCCAGCAGCGTAGGGGACAGGGGAGGAACTGAAGCTTTCTTT	CASSVGDRGGTEAFF